This T cell receptor beta chain came from a study of technical replicates of blood from a handful of donors. This clone was observed a handful of times. Here immunoSEQ multiplex PCR was the method, and the copy in TCRdb shows in-frame clones only, minus some. Here the sample spans 100,000 or so clones, around 96% being singletons. Germline CDR1 reads GTSNPN; CDR2 reads SVGIG (reference sequence). V was cut by 0 bases and J by 0 bases, with 14 bases left in between. The CDR3 covers 16 residues. The rearrangement links TRBV30 to TRBJ1-1, with D hard to call. This clonotype originated in a human donor in good health. The sequencing input was T cells isolated from PBMCs. CDR3 sequence: CAWSVIRGGVNTEAFF. As DNA, the CDR3 is TGTGCCTGGAGTGTAATCCGGGGTGGGGTGAACACTGAAGCTTTCTTT.